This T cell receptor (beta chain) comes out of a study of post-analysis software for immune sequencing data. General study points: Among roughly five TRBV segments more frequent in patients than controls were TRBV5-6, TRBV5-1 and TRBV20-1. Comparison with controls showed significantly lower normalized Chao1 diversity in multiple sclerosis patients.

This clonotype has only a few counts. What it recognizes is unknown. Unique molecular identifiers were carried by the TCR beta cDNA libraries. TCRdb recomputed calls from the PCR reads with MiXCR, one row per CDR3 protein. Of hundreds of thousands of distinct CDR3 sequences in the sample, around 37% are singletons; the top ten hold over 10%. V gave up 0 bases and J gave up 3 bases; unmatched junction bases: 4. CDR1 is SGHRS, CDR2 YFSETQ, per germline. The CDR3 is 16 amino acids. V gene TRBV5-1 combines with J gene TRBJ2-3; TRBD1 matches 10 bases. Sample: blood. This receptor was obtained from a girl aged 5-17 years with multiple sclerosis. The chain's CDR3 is CASSLDGTGVTDTQYF. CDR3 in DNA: TGCGCCAGCAGCTTGGACGGGACAGGGGTGACAGATACGCAGTATTTT.